This TCR beta chain was captured by sequencing in a study of T cell responses to AZD1222 COVID-19 vaccine. About the research overall: Second-dose schedules of about 4 or about 12 weeks were combined.

Details on this clone: What it binds is not known.

The V and J ends lost 1 base and 4 bases respectively, with 15 bases between them. The CDR3 totals 16 residues. CDR1 is MGHDK and CDR2 is SYGVNS in the germline V gene. Regarding the study as a whole: Only 5 or 6 individuals given AZD1222 were seropositive at baseline.

Profiled with immunoSEQ multiplex PCR; TCRdb holds only in-frame clones, not every one. This table holds 80,000 to 100,000 clones, about 89% found once. The material was peripheral blood, obtained on day 0 of AZD1222 vaccination. The V call is TRBV25-1, the J call TRBJ2-3, with TRBD1 as a possible D gene (6 bases). The receptor was isolated from an adult in good health. CDR3 protein: CASSEFGGGQADTQYF. For the CDR3, the DNA is TGTGCCAGCAGTGAATTTGGGGGCGGCCAGGCAGATACGCAGTATTTT.